The 17 T cell receptor beta chains listed next were all sequenced from one sample in a study of OX40 agonist ivuxolimab in advanced cancers. The repertoire was sequenced with immunoSEQ multiplex PCR; TCRdb's copy has only in-frame clones and lacks some. The sample consists of fewer than 50,000 clones, 85% to 95% of them appearing once. Sequenced material: CD4+ or CD8+ T cells sorted from blood, taken in a trial of the OX40 agonist ivuxolimab. All receptors derive from an adult with an advanced solid tumor such as melanoma, head and neck, liver or kidney cancer.

The gene calls are TRBV7-9 and TRBJ2-7; 7 bases agree with TRBD1. The V and J ends lost 2 bases and 2 bases, in that order; junction bases with no gene match: 6. The CDR3 consists of 15 residues. CDR1 SEHNR and CDR2 FQNEAQ come from the germline V gene (reference sequence). CDR3 protein: CASSLSETGPYEQYF. In DNA, the CDR3 is TGTGCCAGCAGCTTATCGGAGACAGGGCCCTACGAGCAGTACTTC.

CDR3 in DNA: TGTGCCAGCTCACCGGAGACAGGGGGCACCGGGGAGCTGTTTTTT. Protein: CASSPETGGTGELFF. The chain links TRBV18 to TRBJ2-2; 9 bases agree with TRBD1. The J segment lost 4 bases and the V segment lost 3 bases, leaving 3 bases of the junction unmatched. Germline V gives CDR1 KGHSH, CDR2 LQKENI. CDR3 length equals 15 residues.

The chain is built from TRBV10-1 and TRBJ2-5; D is possibly TRBD1 (6 bases). Deletions cut 3 bases from V and 4 bases from J, with 15 bases between. CDR3 length: 15 residues. Germline values: CDR1 WNHNN, CDR2 SYGVQD (reference sequence). The CDR3 loop reads CASSEGTRTAETQYF. DNA of the CDR3: TGCGCCAGCAGTGAAGGGACACGCACCGCAGAGACCCAGTACTTC.

This chain connects TRBV10-1 to TRBJ1-3, with D possibly matching TRBD1 (6 bases). The V end was cut by 6 bases, the J end by 0 bases, with 15 bases between. Germline loops: CDR1 WNHNN, CDR2 SYGVQD (reference sequence). The CDR3 is 16 residues long. CDR3 sequence reads: CASSEAGGHSGNTIYF. The CDR3 nucleotides read TGCGCCAGCAGCGAAGCCGGGGGCCACTCTGGAAACACCATATATTTT.

The rearrangement uses TRBV5-4 and TRBJ2-7; 8 positions agree with TRBD1. Germline trimming cut 4 bases from V and 4 bases from J; bases unmatched to any gene: 7. CDR1 is SGHNT and CDR2 is YYREEE in the germline V gene (reference sequence). The CDR3 is 14 amino acids. The CDR3 sequence: CASSTGTGPYEQYF. The CDR3 DNA sequence: TGTGCCAGCAGCACCGGGACAGGACCTTACGAGCAGTACTTC.

The rearrangement joins TRBV11-2 to TRBJ2-7; 8 positions agree with TRBD1. Germline-derived CDR1 and CDR2 are SGHAT and FQNNGV. Germline trimming cut 5 bases from V and 1 base from J; bases unmatched to any gene: 7. This CDR3 is built from 15 residues. The CDR3 here is CASSLRDRGSYEQYF. For the CDR3, the DNA is TGTGCCAGCAGCCTACGAGACAGGGGATCCTACGAGCAGTACTTC. The full variable domain, its missing parts supplied by reference TRBV11-2 and TRBJ2-7, is EAGVAQSPRYKIIEKRQSVAFWCNPISGHATLYWYQQILGQGPKLLIQFQNNGVVDDSQLPKDRFSAERLKGVDSTLKIQPAKLEDSAVYLCASSLRDRGSYEQYFGPGTRLTVT.

The chain joins TRBV6-6 to TRBJ2-2, with 8 bases aligning to TRBD1. Germline V gives CDR1 MNHNY, CDR2 SVGAGI (reference sequence). The CDR3 extends over 16 amino acids. Trimming took 2 bases from V and 2 from J; bases not matched to a gene: 4. The CDR3 bases are TGTGCCAGCAGTTACCCAGCAGGGGGCAACACCGGGGAGCTGTTTTTT. Its translation is CASSYPAGGNTGELFF.

The chain employs TRBV6-1 and TRBJ2-7; D uncertain. The V end was cut by 2 bases, the J end by 3 bases, with 11 bases between. CDR1 and CDR2 from the germline V gene are MNHNS and SASEGT. The CDR3 spans 14 residues. In DNA form, the CDR3 reads TGTGCCAGCAGTGAAAGAGCCGGATTCTACGAGCAGTACTTC. This sequence encodes CASSERAGFYEQYF.

This chain links TRBV2 with TRBJ1-1; the match to TRBD1 covers 8 bases. The V gene end was trimmed by 5 bases and the J gene end by 5 bases; junction bases not matched to a gene: 7. CDR1 is SNHLY, CDR2 FYNNEI, per germline. This CDR3 has 14 amino acids. The DNA of the CDR3 is TGTGCCAGCAGTATCTCGCAGGGGGCGACTGAAGCTTTCTTT. Translating it yields CASSISQGATEAFF.

This chain joins TRBV4-3 and TRBJ2-5, with 7 bases that match TRBD2. The DNA end is a closer match to TRBJ2-7, so the J assignment may be wrong. In germline, CDR1 is LGHNA, CDR2 YSLEER. This CDR3 spans 16 amino acids. The CDR3 DNA is TGCGCCAGCAGCCAAGGGGCATGGACTAGGGTTGACGAGCAGTACTTC. Amino acid sequence: CASSQGAWTRVDEQYF.

The gene calls are TRBV2 and TRBJ2-6, with 7 bases identical to TRBD2. CDR3 length: 17 amino acids. V was clipped by 7 bases and J by 1 base; unmatched bases: 10. The germline gives CDR1 SNHLY, CDR2 FYNNEI. CDR3: CASIRGAGLSGANVLTF. Here the CDR3 DNA reads TGTGCCAGCATTAGGGGAGCGGGACTATCTGGGGCCAACGTCCTGACTTTC.

The J gene is TRBJ2-6, the V gene TRBV19; no definite D call. Trimming removed 5 bases from V and 2 bases from J, with 4 bases in between. The CDR3 runs 13 residues. CDR1 LNHDA and CDR2 SQIVND come from the germline V gene (reference sequence). DNA for the CDR3: TGTGCCAGTAGTCCCCCTGGGGCCAACGTCCTGACTTTC. Its translation is CASSPPGANVLTF.

This clone appeared once. The V gene is TRBV9, the J gene TRBJ2-7; no clear D gene. Trimming stripped 2 bases from V and 2 bases from J, with 14 bases between. CDR1 SGDLS and CDR2 YYNGEE come from the germline V gene. The CDR3 has 15 residues. CDR3 nucleotide sequence: TGTGCCAGCAGCGTGGGCAGTCTATCCACCTACGAGCAGTACTTC. Protein: CASSVGSLSTYEQYF.

This clone was counted between two and nine times. The gene calls are TRBV19 and TRBJ1-1; D not resolved. The CDR3 spans 13 residues. Germline V gene sequence: CDR1 LNHDA, CDR2 SQIVND (reference sequence). V was clipped by 9 bases and J by 0 bases, with 11 bases between them. The CDR3 reads CASDDNMNTEAFF. The DNA for the CDR3 is TGTGCCAGCGATGACAACATGAACACTGAAGCTTTCTTT.

DNA of the CDR3: TGTGCCAGCAGCTTAGTCTCGGACGAAGGCATTCAGTACTTC. Encoded protein: CASSLVSDEGIQYF. The gene calls are TRBV11-2 and TRBJ2-4; D gene unclear. In germline, CDR1 is SGHAT, CDR2 FQNNGV. This CDR3 has 14 amino acids. V shed 1 base and J shed 9 bases, with 13 bases lying between them.

This chain joins TRBV10-2 and TRBJ2-7; TRBD2 matches at 7 bases. Looked up from germline, CDR1 is WSHSY and CDR2 is SAAADI. Trimming cost V 6 bases and J 2 bases; bases outside gene matches: 4. This CDR3 spans 13 amino acids. CDR3 DNA: TGCGCCAGCAGAGGACTAGGGGCCTACGAGCAGTACTTC. It is translated as CASRGLGAYEQYF.

The chain couples TRBV4-3 to TRBJ2-7, with D hard to call. CDR1 is LGHNA, CDR2 YSLEER, per germline. The CDR3 runs to 14 residues. The V gene lost 2 bases and the J gene lost 3 bases, with 11 bases spanning the gap. In DNA form, the CDR3 reads TGCGCCAGCAGCCAATCTCGGACGGACTACGAGCAGTACTTC. This gives the protein CASSQSRTDYEQYF.